This TCR beta chain was captured in a study of T cells after yellow fever vaccination. TCRdb fed the 5' RACE reads into MiXCR, producing one record per CDR3 protein. This sample yields under 600,000 distinct CDR3 sequences, of which just over 20% are seen a single time; about 16% belongs to the top ten. From germline, CDR1 is SGHKS and CDR2 YYEKEE (reference sequence). The V end was cut by 3 bases, the J end by 6 bases, with 11 bases between. This CDR3 contains 13 residues. This clonotype was seen only a few times. This rearrangement joins TRBV5-5 to TRBJ2-3; D possibly uses TRBD1 or TRBD2 (5 bases each). This TCR was sampled from a man aged 18 to 35 who received the YFV17D yellow fever vaccine. Sequences were derived from PBMCs, sampled less than 25 days after the first yellow fever vaccination. The CDR3 spells CASSWGPGDTQYF. The CDR3 DNA reads as TGTGCCAGCAGCTGGGGACCCGGCGATACGCAGTATTTT.